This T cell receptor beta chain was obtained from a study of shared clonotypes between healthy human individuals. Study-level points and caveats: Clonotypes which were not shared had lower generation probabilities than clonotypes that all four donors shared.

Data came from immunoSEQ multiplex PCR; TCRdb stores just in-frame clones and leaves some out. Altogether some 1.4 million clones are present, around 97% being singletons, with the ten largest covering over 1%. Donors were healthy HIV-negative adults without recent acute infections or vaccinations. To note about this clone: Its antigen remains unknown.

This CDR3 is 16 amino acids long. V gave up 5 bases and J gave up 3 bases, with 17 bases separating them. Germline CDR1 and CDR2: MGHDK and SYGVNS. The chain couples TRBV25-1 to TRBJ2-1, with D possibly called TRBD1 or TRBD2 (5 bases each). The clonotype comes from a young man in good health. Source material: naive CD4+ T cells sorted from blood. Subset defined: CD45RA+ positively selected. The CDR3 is CASSKTRDPYYNEQFF. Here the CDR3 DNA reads TGTGCCAGCAGTAAGACCCGGGACCCTTACTACAATGAGCAGTTCTTC.